These 5 T cell receptor beta chains were sequenced from one sample in a study of control samples from healthy donors and cancer patients. This table comes from immunoSEQ multiplex PCR, and its TCRdb copy is limited to in-frame clones, with some not included. This sample has over 15,000 clones, with 85% to 90% found just once. The sample consisted of PBMCs. The receptors were sampled from a woman aged 65 to 85 with colorectal cancer.

The chain has TRBV2 and TRBJ2-3; the match to TRBD2 covers 10 bases. V shed 7 bases, J shed 9 bases, and the junction held 10 bases outside the gene matches. Germline CDR1 reads SNHLY; CDR2 reads FYNNEI. The CDR3 spans 14 residues. CDR3 region: CASIAELAGATQYF. The CDR3 coding sequence is TGTGCCAGCATCGCGGAGCTAGCGGGGGCCACGCAGTATTTT.

The chain couples TRBV2 to TRBJ2-7, with a weak D call TRBD2 (5 bases). Germline CDR1 and CDR2: SNHLY and FYNNEI. The CDR3 extends over 15 amino acids. Trimming took 6 bases from V and 2 from J, leaving 17 bases between them. The CDR3, as DNA: TGTGCCAGCAGGGAGAGACTACCCCTAACCTACGAGCAGTACTTC. Its translation is CASRERLPLTYEQYF.

The gene calls are TRBV5-5 and TRBJ2-5; the D is unclear. The germline V gene has CDR1 SGHKS and CDR2 YYEKEE (reference sequence). CDR3 size: 11 residues. Between the trimmed V and J ends, which lost 1 base and 4 bases, there was a span of 2 bases. DNA for the CDR3: TGTGCCAGCAGCTTGCTAGAGACCCAGTACTTC. This codes for CASSLLETQYF. The complete variable domain, with remaining parts taken from reference TRBV5-5 and TRBJ2-5, reads DAGVTQSPTHLIKTRGQQVTLRCSPISGHKSVSWYQQVLGQGPQFIFQYYEKEERGRGNFPDRFSARQFPNYSSELNVNALLLGDSALYLCASSLLETQYFGPGTRLLVL.

The CDR3 here is CASSLGGVTGELFF. The CDR3 nucleotides read TGTGCCAGCAGCTTAGGGGGCGTCACCGGGGAGCTGTTTTTT. V usage is TRBV7-8 and J usage is TRBJ2-2, with D possibly TRBD1 on 5 matching bases. This CDR3 has 14 residues. V was pared by 1 base and J by 4 bases, with 7 bases between. Germline CDR1 reads SGHVS; CDR2 reads FQNEAQ.

This chain uses TRBV20-1 with TRBJ1-4; no clear D gene. There are 14 residues in the CDR3. Per the germline V gene, CDR1 is DFQATT and CDR2 is SNEGSKA (reference sequence). Deletions cut 3 bases from V and 0 bases from J, with 8 bases between. DNA for the CDR3: TGCAGTGCTAGTGGCAGCGCAACTAATGAAAAACTGTTTTTT. Translation: CSASGSATNEKLFF.